This T cell receptor (beta chain) was documented in a study of CD8+CD57+ T cells in acquired aplastic anemia listed by TCRdb under 2018. With respect to the entire study: On average, sorted CD4+ and CD8+ cells yielded around 3.4 ug of extracted DNA, with a range of 0.2 to 27.4 ug. CD8+CD57+ expansion was defined as a frequency above the mean frequency observed in healthy subjects. Broad study findings and their caveats: Around 31 CD8+ CDR3 sequences were shared between patients and controls but appeared highly expressed in patients and within their immunodominant clones. Patients and healthy controls showed no significant difference in CD8+ Simpson's diversity (P=0.060).

The germline V and J ends show losses of 4 bases and 0 bases respectively, and no gene match explains 6 bases of the junction. The germline V gene (reference sequence) gives CDR1 as SGHKS and CDR2 as YYEKEE. Spanning cysteine to phenylalanine, the CDR3 consists of 16 amino acids. The only DNA kept is the CDR3, 48 bases in frame from the first base. TCR beta VDJ combination and CDR3 sequence profiling used genomic DNA as the template. An Illumina HiSeq 2000 was used for TCR repertoire sequencing. As for how the authors treated the data: Repertoire assessment relied on Simpson's diversity index, CDR3 size and DJ length profiles, and TRBV/TRBJ rearrangement plots. Whichever DNA sequence was most abundant in the deep sequencing data was defined as the immunodominant clone. CDR3 amino acid sequences were checked for sharing across subjects and were also compared against the VDJdb database and published repertoires. The public reads were reanalyzed by TCRdb: fastp trimming at Q25, MiXCR alignment, in-frame beta chains only. Every CDR3 protein is listed once, alongside the most common genes and DNA of its rows. The V and J calls reflect TCRdb's pipeline rather than the authors' work. In all, the sample holds hundreds of thousands of distinct CDR3 sequences, and around half of those were seen once. Of the sample, less than 9% falls within the top ten clones.

Patients chosen for sequencing had shown expansion of CD8+CD57+ cells by flow cytometry. Every patient had severe acquired aplastic anemia, diagnosed using the International Study of Aplastic Anemia and Agranulocytosis and Camitta criteria. No patient had received any therapy when blood was sampled. The study deep-sequenced TCR repertoires of sorted CD4+ and CD8+ blood T cells from severe aplastic anemia patients and healthy subjects. Patients were enrolled in the USA under clinicaltrials.gov protocols 00001620, 01623167, 00001397, 00071045, 00081523 and 00961064. Ficoll-Paque density gradient centrifugation was used to isolate peripheral blood mononuclear cells. Before DNA extraction, CD4+ and CD8+ T cells were sorted with FACS or magnetic beads. This clonotype was found many times. This receptor's antigen is unknown. Base qualities are not recorded, but no much larger clone differs from it by a single base.

This receptor chain uses TRBV5-5 and TRBJ1-1; the central 10 bases match TRBD1. What was sequenced was sorted CD4+, CD8+, or CD8+CD57+ T cells (not recorded which) from PBMCs. The TCR comes from a human donor with aplastic anemia. The DNA sequence is given as TGTGCCAGCAGCACCGAGACAGGGGGCTTGAACACTGAAGCTTTCTTT. It translates as CASSTETGGLNTEAFF.